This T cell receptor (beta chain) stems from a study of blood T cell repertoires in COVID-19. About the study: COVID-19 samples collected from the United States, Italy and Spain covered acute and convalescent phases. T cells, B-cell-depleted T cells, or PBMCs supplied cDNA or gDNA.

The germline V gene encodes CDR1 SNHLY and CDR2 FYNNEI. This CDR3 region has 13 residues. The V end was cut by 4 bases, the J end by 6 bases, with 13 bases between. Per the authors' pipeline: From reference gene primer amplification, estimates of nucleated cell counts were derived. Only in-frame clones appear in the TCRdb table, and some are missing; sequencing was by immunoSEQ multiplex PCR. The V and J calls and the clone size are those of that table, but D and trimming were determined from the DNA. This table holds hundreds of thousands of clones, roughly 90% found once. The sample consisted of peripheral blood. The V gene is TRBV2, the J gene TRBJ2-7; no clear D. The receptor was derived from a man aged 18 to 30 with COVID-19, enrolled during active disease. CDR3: CASSVFGPAEQYF. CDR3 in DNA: TGTGCCAGCAGTGTTTTTGGGCCGGCCGAGCAGTACTTC.